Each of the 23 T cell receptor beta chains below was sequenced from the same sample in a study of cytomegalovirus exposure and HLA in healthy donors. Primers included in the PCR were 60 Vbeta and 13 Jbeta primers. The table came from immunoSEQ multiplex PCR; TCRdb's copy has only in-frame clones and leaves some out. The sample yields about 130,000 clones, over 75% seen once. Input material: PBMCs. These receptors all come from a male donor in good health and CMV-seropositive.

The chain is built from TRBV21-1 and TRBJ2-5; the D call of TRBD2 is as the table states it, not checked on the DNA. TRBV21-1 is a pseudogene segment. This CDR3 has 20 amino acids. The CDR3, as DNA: TGTGCCAGCAGCAAAGCGAGGGTAGCTAGCGGGAGGAGGGGCCAAGAGACCCAGTACTTC. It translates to CASSKARVASGRRGQETQYF.

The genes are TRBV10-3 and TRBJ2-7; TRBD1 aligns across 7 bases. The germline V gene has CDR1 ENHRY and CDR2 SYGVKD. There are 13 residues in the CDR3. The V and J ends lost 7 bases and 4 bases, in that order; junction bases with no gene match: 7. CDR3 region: CAITGDSTYEQYF. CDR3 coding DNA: TGTGCCATCACCGGGGACAGCACATACGAGCAGTACTTC.

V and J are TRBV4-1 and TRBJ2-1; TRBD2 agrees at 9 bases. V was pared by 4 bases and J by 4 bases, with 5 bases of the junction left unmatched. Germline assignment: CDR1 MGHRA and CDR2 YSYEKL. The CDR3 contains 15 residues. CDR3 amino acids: CASSLGTSIYNEQFF. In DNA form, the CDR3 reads TGCGCCAGCAGCCTCGGGACTAGCATTTACAATGAGCAGTTCTTC.

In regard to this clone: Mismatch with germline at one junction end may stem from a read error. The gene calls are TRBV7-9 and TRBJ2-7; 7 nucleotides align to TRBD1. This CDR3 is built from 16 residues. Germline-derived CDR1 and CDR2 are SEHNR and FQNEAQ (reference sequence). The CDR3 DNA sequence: TGTTCCAGCAGCTCAAAGAGGGGGCTGGGCTACTACGAGCAGTACTTC. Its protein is CSSSSKRGLGYYEQYF.

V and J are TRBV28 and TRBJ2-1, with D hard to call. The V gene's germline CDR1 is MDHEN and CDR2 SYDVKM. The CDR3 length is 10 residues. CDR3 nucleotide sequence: TGTACCACGGGTGGAAATGAGCAGTTCTTC. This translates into CTTGGNEQFF.

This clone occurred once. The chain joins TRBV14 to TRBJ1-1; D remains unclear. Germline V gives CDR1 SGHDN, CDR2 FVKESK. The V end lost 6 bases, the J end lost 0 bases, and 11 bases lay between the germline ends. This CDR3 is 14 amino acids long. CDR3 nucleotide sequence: TGTGCCAGCAGTCAATTTAACATGAACACTGAAGCTTTCTTT. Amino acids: CASSQFNMNTEAFF.

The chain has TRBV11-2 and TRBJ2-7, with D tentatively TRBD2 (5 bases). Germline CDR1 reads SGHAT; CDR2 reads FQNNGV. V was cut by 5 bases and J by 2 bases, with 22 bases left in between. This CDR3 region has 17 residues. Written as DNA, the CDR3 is TGTGCCAGCAGCCCGATTCGGTCAACCGGACTGACCTACGAGCAGTACTTC. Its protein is CASSPIRSTGLTYEQYF.

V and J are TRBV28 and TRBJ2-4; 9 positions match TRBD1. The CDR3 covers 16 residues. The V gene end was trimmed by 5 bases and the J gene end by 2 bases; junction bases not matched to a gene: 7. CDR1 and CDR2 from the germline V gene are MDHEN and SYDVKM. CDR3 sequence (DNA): TGTGCCAGCAGTCCCCCGGGACAGGGAACCAAAAACATTCAGTACTTC. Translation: CASSPPGQGTKNIQYF. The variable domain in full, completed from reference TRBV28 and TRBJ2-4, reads DVKVTQSSRYLVKRTGEKVFLECVQDMDHENMFWYRQDPGLGLRLIYFSYDVKMKEKGDIPEGYSVSREKKERFSLILESASTNQTSMYLCASSPPGQGTKNIQYFGAGTRLSVL.

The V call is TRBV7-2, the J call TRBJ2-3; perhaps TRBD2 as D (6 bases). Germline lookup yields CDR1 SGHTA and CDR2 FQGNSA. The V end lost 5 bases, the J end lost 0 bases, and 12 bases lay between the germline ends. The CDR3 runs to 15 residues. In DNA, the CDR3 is TGTGCCAGCAGCCCCTTGGGGACTAGCACAGATACGCAGTATTTT. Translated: CASSPLGTSTDTQYF.

CDR3 bases: TGTGCCAGCCCCGACAGGGGAACTGGAAACACCATATATTTT. Protein product: CASPDRGTGNTIYF. The chain joins TRBV28 to TRBJ1-3; 8 bases are shared with TRBD1. This CDR3 has 14 residues. Germline trimming cut 8 bases from V and 2 bases from J; bases unmatched to any gene: 5. Per the germline V gene, CDR1 is MDHEN and CDR2 is SYDVKM.

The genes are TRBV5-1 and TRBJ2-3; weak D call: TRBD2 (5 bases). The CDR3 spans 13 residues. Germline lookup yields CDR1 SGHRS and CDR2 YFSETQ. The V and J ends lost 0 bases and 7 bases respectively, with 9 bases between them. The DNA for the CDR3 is TGCGCCAGCAGCTTGGCCACGGGATATACGCAGTATTTT. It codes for CASSLATGYTQYF.

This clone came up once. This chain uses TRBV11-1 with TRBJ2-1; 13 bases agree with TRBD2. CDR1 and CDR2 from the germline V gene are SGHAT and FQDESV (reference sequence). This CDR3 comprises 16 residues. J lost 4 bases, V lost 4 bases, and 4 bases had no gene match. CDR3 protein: CASSYGLAGVYNEQFF. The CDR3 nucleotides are TGTGCCAGCAGCTACGGACTAGCGGGAGTGTACAATGAGCAGTTCTTC.

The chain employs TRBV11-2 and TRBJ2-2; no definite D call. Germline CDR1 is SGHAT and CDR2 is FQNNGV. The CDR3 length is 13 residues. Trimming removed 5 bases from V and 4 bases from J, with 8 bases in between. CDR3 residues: CASSRDFTGELFF. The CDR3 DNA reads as TGTGCCAGCAGCCGAGATTTCACCGGGGAGCTGTTTTTT.

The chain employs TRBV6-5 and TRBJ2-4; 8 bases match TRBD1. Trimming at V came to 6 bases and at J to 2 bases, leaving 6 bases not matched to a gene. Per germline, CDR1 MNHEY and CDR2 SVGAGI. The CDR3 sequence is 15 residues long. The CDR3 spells CASSPRTGTKNIQYF. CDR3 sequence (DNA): TGTGCCAGCAGCCCTAGGACAGGGACCAAAAACATTCAGTACTTC.

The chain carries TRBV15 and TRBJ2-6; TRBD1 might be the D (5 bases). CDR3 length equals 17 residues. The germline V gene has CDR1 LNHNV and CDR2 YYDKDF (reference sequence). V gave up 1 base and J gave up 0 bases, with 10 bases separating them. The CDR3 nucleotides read TGTGCCACCAGCAGAGGGGCAGGGTTCTCTGGGGCCAACGTCCTGACTTTC. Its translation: CATSRGAGFSGANVLTF.

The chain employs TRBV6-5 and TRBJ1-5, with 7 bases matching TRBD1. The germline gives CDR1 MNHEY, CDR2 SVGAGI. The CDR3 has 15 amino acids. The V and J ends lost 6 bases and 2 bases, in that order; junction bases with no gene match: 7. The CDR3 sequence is CASRAGTDGNQPQHF. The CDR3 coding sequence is TGTGCCAGCAGAGCCGGGACAGATGGCAATCAGCCCCAGCATTTT.

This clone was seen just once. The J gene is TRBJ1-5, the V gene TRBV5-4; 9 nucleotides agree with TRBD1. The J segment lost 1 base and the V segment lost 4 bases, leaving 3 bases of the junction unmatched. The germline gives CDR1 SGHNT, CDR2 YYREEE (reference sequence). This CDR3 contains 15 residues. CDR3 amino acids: CASSDGQGSNQPQHF. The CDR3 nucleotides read TGTGCCAGCAGCGACGGACAGGGGAGCAATCAGCCCCAGCATTTT.

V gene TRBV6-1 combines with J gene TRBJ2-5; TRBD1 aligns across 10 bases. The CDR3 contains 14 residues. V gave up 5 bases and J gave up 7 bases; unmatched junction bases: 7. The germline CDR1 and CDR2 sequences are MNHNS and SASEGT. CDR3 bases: TGTGCCAGCAGTATTGACAGGGGGCTTTTGACCCAGTACTTC. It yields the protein CASSIDRGLLTQYF.

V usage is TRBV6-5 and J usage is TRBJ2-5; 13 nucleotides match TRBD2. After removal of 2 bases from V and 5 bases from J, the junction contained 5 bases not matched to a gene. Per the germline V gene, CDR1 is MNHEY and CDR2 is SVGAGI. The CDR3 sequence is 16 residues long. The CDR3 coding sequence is TGTGCCAGCAGTTACCTCGGACTAGCGGGGGACGAGACCCAGTACTTC. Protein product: CASSYLGLAGDETQYF.

The CDR3 bases are TGTGCCAGCTCGACTAGCGCTTACAATGAGCAGTTCTTC. Translation gives CASSTSAYNEQFF. The V and J genes are TRBV6-6 and TRBJ2-1; 8 bases agree with TRBD2. In germline, CDR1 is MNHNY, CDR2 SVGAGI (reference sequence). The CDR3 runs 13 residues. With V trimmed by 8 bases and J by 4 bases, 4 bases remained unmatched.

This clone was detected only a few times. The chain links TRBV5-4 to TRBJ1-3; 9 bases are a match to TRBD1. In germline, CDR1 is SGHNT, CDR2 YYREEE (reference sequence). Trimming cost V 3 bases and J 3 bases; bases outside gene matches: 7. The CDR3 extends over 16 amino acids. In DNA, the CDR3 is TGTGCCAGCAGCTCCCCGGACAGGGGAAGTGGAAACACCATATATTTT. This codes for CASSSPDRGSGNTIYF.

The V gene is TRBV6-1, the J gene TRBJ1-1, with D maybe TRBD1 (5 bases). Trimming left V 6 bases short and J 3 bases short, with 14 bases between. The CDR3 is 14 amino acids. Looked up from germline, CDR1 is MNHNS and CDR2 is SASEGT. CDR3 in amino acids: CASSAYQQDTEAFF. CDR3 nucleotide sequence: TGTGCCAGCAGCGCGTATCAACAGGACACTGAAGCTTTCTTT.

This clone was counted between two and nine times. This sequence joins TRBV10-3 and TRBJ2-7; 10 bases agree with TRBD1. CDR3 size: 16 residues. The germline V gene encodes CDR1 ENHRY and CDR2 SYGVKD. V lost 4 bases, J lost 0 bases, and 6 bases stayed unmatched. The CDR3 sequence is CAISGGQGLHSYEQYF. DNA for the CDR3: TGTGCCATCAGTGGGGGACAGGGGTTGCACTCCTACGAGCAGTACTTC.